This TCR beta chain was captured in a study of T cells after somatic rescue of genetic block. Measured with immunoSEQ multiplex PCR; TCRdb has only the in-frame clones, and not every one. Here the sample spans over 95,000 clones, around nine tenths being singletons. The CDR3 length is 13 residues. V was cut by 3 bases and J by 4 bases, with 9 bases left in between. CDR1 is SGDLS, CDR2 YYNGEE, per germline. The gene calls are TRBV9 and TRBJ2-3; the D is unclear. The receptor comes from a woman aged 18 to 35. Sequencing was carried out using peripheral blood mononuclear cells (PBMCs). DNA for the CDR3: TGTGCCAGCAGCGAGGGCCTTTCAGATACGCAGTATTTT. Translation: CASSEGLSDTQYF. Supplemented by reference TRBV9 and TRBJ2-3, the full variable domain reads DSGVTQTPKHLITATGQRVTLRCSPRSGDLSVYWYQQSLDQGLQFLIQYYNGEERAKGNILERFSAQQFPDLHSELNLSSLELGDSALYFCASSEGLSDTQYFGPGTRLTVL.